The subject of this entry is one TCR beta chain. Its specificity is not known. The V gene's germline CDR1 is SGDLS and CDR2 YYNGEE. J gave up 8 bases and V 4 bases, and 8 bases lay outside the gene matches. The CDR3 is made up of 15 amino acids. As for treatment: roughly 11-day PBMC culture with coronavirus spike peptide pools or control peptides (ViraFEST assay). The Oncomine TCR Beta short-read assay was applied to DNA of cultured CD4+ T cells. MiXCR, run by TCRdb on the PCR reads, gives a single entry per CDR3 protein. The table includes around 16,000 distinct CDR3 sequences, 44% detected once. The sample comes from a study of vaccination and CD4 T cells after COVID-19.

The receptor comes from a human donor who had recovered from COVID-19. Sequences were obtained from CD4+ T cells from blood, cultured in vitro. The chain carries TRBV9 and TRBJ1-6, with 8 bases matching TRBD1. The CDR3 protein is CASSLLDRGYSPLHF. CDR3 nucleotide sequence: TGTGCCAGCAGCCTGTTAGACAGGGGCTATTCACCCCTCCACTTT.